The 8 T cell receptor beta chains reported below all come from one sample, sequenced in a study of blood T cell repertoires in COVID-19. Here immunoSEQ multiplex PCR was the method, and the copy in TCRdb shows in-frame clones only, minus some. The repertoire holds over 250,000 clones, with roughly nine tenths as singletons. The sample comprised peripheral blood. The receptors stem from a man aged 35 to 55 who had recovered from COVID-19.

The gene calls are TRBV11-2 and TRBJ2-7; D uncertain. Trimming pared 7 bases from V and 2 bases from J, leaving 15 bases between. Germline V gene sequence: CDR1 SGHAT, CDR2 FQNNGV. This CDR3 comprises 14 residues. Here the CDR3 reads CASTPPGFAYEQYF. CDR3 DNA sequence: TGTGCCAGCACCCCCCCCGGGTTCGCCTACGAGCAGTACTTC.

The chain joins TRBV6-5 to TRBJ2-7, with TRBD1 as a possible D gene (5 bases). The germline V gene has CDR1 MNHEY and CDR2 SVGAGI. Trimming removed 4 bases at V and 4 bases at J, with 14 bases between. This CDR3 has 14 residues. The CDR3 region is CASSSGHGTYEQYF. CDR3 coding DNA: TGTGCCAGCAGTTCAGGGCACGGAACTTACGAGCAGTACTTC.

The CDR3 DNA reads as TGTGCCAGCTCACCCGCGGTGGGAGCCGAGCAGTACTTC. This encodes CASSPAVGAEQYF. V and J are TRBV18 and TRBJ2-7; D is possibly TRBD2 (5 bases). The germline gives CDR1 KGHSH, CDR2 LQKENI. V was pared by 3 bases and J by 6 bases, with 12 bases between. The CDR3 runs to 13 residues.

This clone was picked up one time. The V gene is TRBV2, the J gene TRBJ1-1; unclear D gene. Germline V gene lookup returns CDR1 SNHLY and CDR2 FYNNEI. The CDR3 sequence is 13 residues long. V gave up 1 base and J gave up 3 bases, with 6 bases separating them. CDR3 sequence (DNA): TGTGCCAGCAGTGAAGGGAGGGACACTGAAGCTTTCTTT. As protein: CASSEGRDTEAFF.

V gene TRBV7-2 combines with J gene TRBJ1-1; 9 bases align to TRBD1. CDR3 length equals 15 residues. Trimming at V came to 1 base and at J to 1 base, leaving 1 base not matched to a gene. CDR1 is SGHTA, CDR2 FQGNSA, per germline. CDR3 residues: CASSLEDRGNTEAFF. DNA for the CDR3: TGTGCCAGCAGCTTAGAGGACAGGGGGAACACTGAAGCTTTCTTT. The full variable domain, completed using reference TRBV7-2 and TRBJ1-1, is GAGVSQSPSNKVTEKGKDVELRCDPISGHTALYWYRQSLGQGLEFLIYFQGNSAPDKSGLPSDRFSAERTGGSVSTLTIQRTQQEDSAVYLCASSLEDRGNTEAFFGQGTRLTVV.

V usage is TRBV7-2 and J usage is TRBJ2-5; 11 nucleotides align to TRBD2. Germline values: CDR1 SGHTA, CDR2 FQGNSA. This CDR3 is 17 amino acids long. Trimming took 5 bases from V and 5 from J; bases not matched to a gene: 13. CDR3 protein: CASSPGKVAGGLETQYF. The CDR3 coding sequence is TGTGCCAGCAGCCCTGGGAAGGTAGCGGGGGGGCTGGAGACCCAGTACTTC.

This clone has just a few counts. The J gene is TRBJ1-3, the V gene TRBV21-1; TRBD1, the table's D call, was not compared with the DNA. TRBV21-1 corresponds to a pseudogene. This CDR3 spans 16 amino acids. The CDR3 spells CASSNGQASSGNTIYF. Written as DNA, the CDR3 is TGTGCCAGCAGCAACGGTCAGGCTTCCTCTGGAAACACCATATATTTT.

CDR3 residues: CASSHVGGTGELFF. CDR3 DNA sequence: TGTGCCAGTAGCCACGTGGGGGGCACCGGGGAGCTGTTTTTT. The chain uses TRBV19 and TRBJ2-2; possible D gene TRBD2, 6 bases. The CDR3 has 14 residues. The ends were cut back, 6 bases at V and 4 bases at J, with 12 bases in the middle. CDR1 is LNHDA, CDR2 SQIVND, per germline (reference sequence).